This T cell receptor beta chain is from a study of Tregs in tolerant kidney transplant recipients. Study summary: Sorting of CD4+CD25+CD127- cells followed approximately three-day belatacept mixed lymphocyte reactions, sometimes with roughly five-day graft donor restimulation.

This clone was found once. Its cognate antigen is unknown. Study observations and caveats: Biological reproducibility was not directly addressed in this study. Activated donor B cell expansion appeared to reveal the most relevant donor-specific TCRbeta repertoire.

Clones were read by immunoSEQ multiplex PCR, and TCRdb kept only the in-frame ones, dropping some. The sample yields 15,000 to 20,000 clones, roughly 58% seen once. This TCR was sampled from a human donor in good health. The material sequenced was Tregs from blood cultured with allogeneic cells.

This CDR3 reads CASSDTENTEAFF. In DNA, the CDR3 is TGTGCCAGCAGTGACACAGAGAACACTGAAGCTTTCTTT. The V and J genes are TRBV6-4 and TRBJ1-1; D is undetermined. Germline V lookup: CDR1 MRHNA, CDR2 SNTAGT. The CDR3 covers 13 residues. V gave up 2 bases and J gave up 1 base, with 5 bases separating them.